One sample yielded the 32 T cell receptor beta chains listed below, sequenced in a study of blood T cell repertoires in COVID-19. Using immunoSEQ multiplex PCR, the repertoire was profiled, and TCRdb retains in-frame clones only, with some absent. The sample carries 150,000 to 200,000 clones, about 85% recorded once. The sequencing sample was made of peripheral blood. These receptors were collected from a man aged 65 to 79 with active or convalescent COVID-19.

CDR3 residues: CASSSGGSWETQYF. The CDR3 DNA reads as TGCGCCAGCAGCTCCGGCGGTAGCTGGGAGACCCAGTACTTC. V is TRBV5-1 and J is TRBJ2-5, with unresolved D. The length of the CDR3 is 14 residues. Germline V gene data show CDR1 as SGHRS and CDR2 as YFSETQ. Trimming removed 3 bases at V and 5 bases at J, with 14 bases between. Drawing the rest from reference TRBV5-1 and TRBJ2-5, the complete variable domain is KAGVTQTPRYLIKTRGQQVTLSCSPISGHRSVSWYQQTPGQGLQFLFEYFSETQRNKGNFPGRFSGRQFSNSRSEMNVSTLELGDSALYLCASSSGGSWETQYFGPGTRLLVL.

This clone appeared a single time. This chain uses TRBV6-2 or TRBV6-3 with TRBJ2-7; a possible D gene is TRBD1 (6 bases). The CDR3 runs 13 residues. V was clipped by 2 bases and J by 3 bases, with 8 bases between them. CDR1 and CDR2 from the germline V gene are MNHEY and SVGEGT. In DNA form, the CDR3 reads TGTGCCAGCAGTTACACAGGGTTCTACGAGCAGTACTTC. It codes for CASSYTGFYEQYF.

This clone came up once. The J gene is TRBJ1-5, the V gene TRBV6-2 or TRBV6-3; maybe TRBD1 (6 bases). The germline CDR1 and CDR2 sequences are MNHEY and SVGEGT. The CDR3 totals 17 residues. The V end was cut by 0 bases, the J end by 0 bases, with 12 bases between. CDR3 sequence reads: CASSYSRGGGSNQPQHF. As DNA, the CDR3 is TGTGCCAGCAGTTACTCGAGAGGGGGGGGTAGCAATCAGCCCCAGCATTTT.

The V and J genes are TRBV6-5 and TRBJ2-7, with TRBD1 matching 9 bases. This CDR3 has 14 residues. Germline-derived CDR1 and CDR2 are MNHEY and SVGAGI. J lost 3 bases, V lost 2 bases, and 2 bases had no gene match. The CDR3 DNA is TGTGCCAGCAGTTACGGGGACAGGGTCTACGAGCAGTACTTC. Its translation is CASSYGDRVYEQYF.

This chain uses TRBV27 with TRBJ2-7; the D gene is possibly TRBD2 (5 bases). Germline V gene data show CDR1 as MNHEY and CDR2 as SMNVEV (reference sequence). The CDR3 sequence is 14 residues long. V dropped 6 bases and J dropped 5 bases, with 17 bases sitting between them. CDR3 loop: CASRPSGSTDEQYF. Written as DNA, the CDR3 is TGTGCCAGCAGACCTTCGGGATCAACGGACGAGCAGTACTTC.

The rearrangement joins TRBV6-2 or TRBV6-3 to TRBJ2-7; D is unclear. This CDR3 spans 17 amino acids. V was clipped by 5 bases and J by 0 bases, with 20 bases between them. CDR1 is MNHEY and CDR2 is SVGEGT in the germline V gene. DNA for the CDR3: TGTGCCAGCAGTCCGCCTCGATCGAGGCCGAGCTCCTACGAGCAGTACTTC. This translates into CASSPPRSRPSSYEQYF.

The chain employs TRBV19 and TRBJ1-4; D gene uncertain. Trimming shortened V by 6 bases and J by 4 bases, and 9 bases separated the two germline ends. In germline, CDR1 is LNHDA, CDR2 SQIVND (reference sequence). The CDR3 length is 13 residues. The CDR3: CASSLNSNEKLFF. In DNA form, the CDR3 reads TGTGCCAGTAGCCTCAACAGTAATGAAAAACTGTTTTTT.

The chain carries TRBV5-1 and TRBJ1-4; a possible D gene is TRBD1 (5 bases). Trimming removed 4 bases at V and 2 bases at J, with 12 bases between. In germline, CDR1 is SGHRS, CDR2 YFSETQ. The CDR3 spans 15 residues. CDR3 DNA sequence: TGCGCCAGCAGCCCGAAGGGGTGGACTAATGAAAAACTGTTTTTT. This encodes CASSPKGWTNEKLFF.

Here the CDR3 reads CASKTGGSEQYF. CDR3 bases: TGTGCCAGTAAGACAGGGGGCTCCGAGCAGTACTTC. This chain connects TRBV19 to TRBJ2-7, with TRBD1 matching 10 bases. Germline CDR1 and CDR2: LNHDA and SQIVND (reference sequence). This CDR3 is 12 amino acids long. The V gene end was trimmed by 7 bases and the J gene end by 6 bases; junction bases not matched to a gene: 3.

DNA for the CDR3: TGTGCCAGCAGCTTAATACAGGCCTCACCCCTCCACTTT. Translated, it gives CASSLIQASPLHF. The V call is TRBV7-9, the J call TRBJ1-6; a possible D gene is TRBD1 (5 bases). The CDR3 loop spans 13 amino acids. Between the trimmed V and J ends, which lost 2 bases and 10 bases, there was a span of 9 bases. CDR1 and CDR2 from the germline V gene are SEHNR and FQNEAQ (reference sequence).

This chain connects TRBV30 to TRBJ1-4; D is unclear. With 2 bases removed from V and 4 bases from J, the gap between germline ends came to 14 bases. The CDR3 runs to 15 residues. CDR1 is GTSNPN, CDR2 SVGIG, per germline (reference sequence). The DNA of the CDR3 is TGTGCCTGGAGTTTCTACAGAACTCTTAATGAAAAACTGTTTTTT. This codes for CAWSFYRTLNEKLFF.

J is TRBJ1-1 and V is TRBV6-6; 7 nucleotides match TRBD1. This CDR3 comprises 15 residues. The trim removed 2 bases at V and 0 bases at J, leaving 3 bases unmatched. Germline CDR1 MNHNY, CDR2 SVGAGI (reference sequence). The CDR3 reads CASSYPGQLNTEAFF. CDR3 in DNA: TGTGCCAGCAGTTACCCGGGACAGTTGAACACTGAAGCTTTCTTT.

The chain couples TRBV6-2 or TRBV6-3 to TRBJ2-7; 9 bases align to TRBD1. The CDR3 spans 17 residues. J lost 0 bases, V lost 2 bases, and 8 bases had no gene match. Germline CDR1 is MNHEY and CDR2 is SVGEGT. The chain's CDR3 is CASSYENRGHPSYEQYF. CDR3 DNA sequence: TGTGCCAGCAGTTACGAGAACAGGGGGCATCCCTCCTACGAGCAGTACTTC.

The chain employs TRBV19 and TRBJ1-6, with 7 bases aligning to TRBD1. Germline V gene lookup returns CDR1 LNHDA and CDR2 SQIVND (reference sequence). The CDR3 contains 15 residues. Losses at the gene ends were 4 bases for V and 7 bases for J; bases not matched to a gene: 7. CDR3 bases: TGTGCCAGTAGTAAAGGGGGCGTTGGGAATTCACCCCTCCACTTT. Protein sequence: CASSKGGVGNSPLHF.

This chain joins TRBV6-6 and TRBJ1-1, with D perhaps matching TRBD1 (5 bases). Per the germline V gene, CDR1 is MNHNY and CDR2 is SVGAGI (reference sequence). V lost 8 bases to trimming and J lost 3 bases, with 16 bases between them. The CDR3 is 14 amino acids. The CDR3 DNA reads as TGTGCCAGCGTAAGCGGGGCCTTGGACACTGAAGCTTTCTTT. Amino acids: CASVSGALDTEAFF.

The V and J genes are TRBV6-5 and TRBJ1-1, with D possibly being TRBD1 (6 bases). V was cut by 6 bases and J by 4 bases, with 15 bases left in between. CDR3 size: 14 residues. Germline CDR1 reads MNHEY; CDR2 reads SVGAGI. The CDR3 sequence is CASSYRVGGTEAFF. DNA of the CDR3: TGTGCCAGCAGCTACAGGGTCGGGGGCACTGAAGCTTTCTTT.

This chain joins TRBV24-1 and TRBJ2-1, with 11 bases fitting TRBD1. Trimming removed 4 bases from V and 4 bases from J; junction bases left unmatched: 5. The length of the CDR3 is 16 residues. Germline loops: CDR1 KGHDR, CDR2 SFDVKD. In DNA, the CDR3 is TGTGCCACCAGTGACCCCGGGACAGGGGGGTACAATGAGCAGTTCTTC. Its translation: CATSDPGTGGYNEQFF.

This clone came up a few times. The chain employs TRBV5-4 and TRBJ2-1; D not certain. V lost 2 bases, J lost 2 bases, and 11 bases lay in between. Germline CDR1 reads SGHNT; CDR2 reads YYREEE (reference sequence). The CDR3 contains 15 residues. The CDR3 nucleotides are TGTGCCAGCAGCTTTTACAGTGCAGCCTACAATGAGCAGTTCTTC. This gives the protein CASSFYSAAYNEQFF.

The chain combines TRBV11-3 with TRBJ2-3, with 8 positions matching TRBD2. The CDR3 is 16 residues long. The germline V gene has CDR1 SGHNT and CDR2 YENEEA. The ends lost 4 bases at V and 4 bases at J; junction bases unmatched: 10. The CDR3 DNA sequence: TGTGCCAGCAGCTATGGCACCGGGACTAGGGCAGATACGCAGTATTTT. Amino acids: CASSYGTGTRADTQYF.

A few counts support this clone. The chain's CDR3 is CASSPNTGGTGELFF. The CDR3 DNA reads as TGTGCCAGCTCACCGAACACGGGGGGAACCGGGGAGCTGTTTTTT. The rearrangement joins TRBV18 to TRBJ2-2; TRBD2 matches 7 bases. The CDR3 covers 15 residues. Germline V gene sequence: CDR1 KGHSH, CDR2 LQKENI. V gave up 3 bases and J gave up 5 bases; unmatched junction bases: 6.

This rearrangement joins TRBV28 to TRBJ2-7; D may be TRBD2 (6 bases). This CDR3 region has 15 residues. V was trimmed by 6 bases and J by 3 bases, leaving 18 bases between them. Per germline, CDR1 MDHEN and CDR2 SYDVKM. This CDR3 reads CASSSPRRRGYEQYF. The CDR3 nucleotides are TGTGCCAGCAGCTCACCCCGACGGAGGGGCTACGAGCAGTACTTC. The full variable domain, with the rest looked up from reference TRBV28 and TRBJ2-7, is DVKVTQSSRYLVKRTGEKVFLECVQDMDHENMFWYRQDPGLGLRLIYFSYDVKMKEKGDIPEGYSVSREKKERFSLILESASTNQTSMYLCASSSPRRRGYEQYFGPGTRLTVT.

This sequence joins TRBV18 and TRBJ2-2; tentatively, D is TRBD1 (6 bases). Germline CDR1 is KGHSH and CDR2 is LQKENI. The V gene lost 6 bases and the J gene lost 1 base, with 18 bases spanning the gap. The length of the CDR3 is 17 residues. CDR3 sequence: CASSYGQLSMNTGELFF. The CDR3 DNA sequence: TGTGCCAGCTCCTACGGACAGCTGTCTATGAACACCGGGGAGCTGTTTTTT.

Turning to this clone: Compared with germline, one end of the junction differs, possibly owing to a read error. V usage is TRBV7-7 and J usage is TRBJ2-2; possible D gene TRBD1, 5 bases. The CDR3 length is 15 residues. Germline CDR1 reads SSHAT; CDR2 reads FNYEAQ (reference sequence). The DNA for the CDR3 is TGTGCTAGCAGCTTAGCAGGGATAGGGGCCGGGGAGCTGTTTTTT. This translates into CASSLAGIGAGELFF. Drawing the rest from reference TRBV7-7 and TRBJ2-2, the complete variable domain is GAGVSQSPRYKVTKRGQDVTLRCDPISSHATLYWYQQALGQGPEFLTYFNYEAQPDKSGLPSDRFSAERPEGSISTLTIQRTEQRDSAMYRCASSLAGIGAGELFFGEGSRLTVL.

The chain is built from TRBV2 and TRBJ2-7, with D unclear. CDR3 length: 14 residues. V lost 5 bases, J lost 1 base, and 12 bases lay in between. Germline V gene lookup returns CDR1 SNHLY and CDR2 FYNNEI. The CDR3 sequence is CASSTELASYEQYF. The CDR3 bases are TGTGCCAGCAGTACAGAACTTGCTTCCTACGAGCAGTACTTC.

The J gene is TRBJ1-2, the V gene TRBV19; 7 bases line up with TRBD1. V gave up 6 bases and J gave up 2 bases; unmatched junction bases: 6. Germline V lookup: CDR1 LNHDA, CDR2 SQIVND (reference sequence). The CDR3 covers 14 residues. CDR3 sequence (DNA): TGTGCCAGTAGCAGGACAGGACCAAACTATGGCTACACCTTC. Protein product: CASSRTGPNYGYTF.

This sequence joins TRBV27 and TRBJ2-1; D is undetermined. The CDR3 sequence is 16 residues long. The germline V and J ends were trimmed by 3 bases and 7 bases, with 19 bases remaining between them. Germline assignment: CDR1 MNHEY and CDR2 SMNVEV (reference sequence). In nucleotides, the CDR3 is TGTGCCAGCAGTTTGGTTTCACATCCGAATTCAAATGAGCAGTTCTTC. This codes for CASSLVSHPNSNEQFF.

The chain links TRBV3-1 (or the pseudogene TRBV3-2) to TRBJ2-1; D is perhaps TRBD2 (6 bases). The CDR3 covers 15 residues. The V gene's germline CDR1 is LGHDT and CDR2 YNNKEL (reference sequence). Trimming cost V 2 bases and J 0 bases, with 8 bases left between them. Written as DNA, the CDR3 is TGTGCCAGCAGCCAACAGCGGGTCTCCTACAATGAGCAGTTCTTC. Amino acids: CASSQQRVSYNEQFF.

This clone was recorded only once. CDR3 nucleotide sequence: TGTGCCAGAAGCCACTCTCGAGGGAAGAGCTCCTATAATTCACCCCTCCACTTT. Translation gives CARSHSRGKSSYNSPLHF. The chain carries TRBV7-5 and TRBJ1-6. TRBV7-5 is a known pseudogene. This CDR3 contains 18 residues.

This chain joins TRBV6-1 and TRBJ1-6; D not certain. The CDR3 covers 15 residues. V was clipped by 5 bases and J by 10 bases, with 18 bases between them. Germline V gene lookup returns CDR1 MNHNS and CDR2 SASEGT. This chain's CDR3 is CASSSEVSAGSPLHF. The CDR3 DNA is TGTGCCAGCAGTTCCGAAGTATCGGCGGGCTCACCCCTCCACTTT.

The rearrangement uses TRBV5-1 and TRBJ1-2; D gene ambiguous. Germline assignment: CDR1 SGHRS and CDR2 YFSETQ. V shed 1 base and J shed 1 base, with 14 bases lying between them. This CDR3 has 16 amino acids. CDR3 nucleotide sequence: TGCGCCAGCAGCTTGACTGCGGTCAGAGATAACTATGGCTACACCTTC. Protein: CASSLTAVRDNYGYTF.

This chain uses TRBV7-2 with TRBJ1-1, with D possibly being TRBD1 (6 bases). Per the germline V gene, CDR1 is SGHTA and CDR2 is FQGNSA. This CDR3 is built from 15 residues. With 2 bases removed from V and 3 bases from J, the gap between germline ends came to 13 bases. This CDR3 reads CASSLRGNRDTEAFF. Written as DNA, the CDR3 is TGTGCCAGCAGCTTAAGGGGGAATAGGGACACTGAAGCTTTCTTT.

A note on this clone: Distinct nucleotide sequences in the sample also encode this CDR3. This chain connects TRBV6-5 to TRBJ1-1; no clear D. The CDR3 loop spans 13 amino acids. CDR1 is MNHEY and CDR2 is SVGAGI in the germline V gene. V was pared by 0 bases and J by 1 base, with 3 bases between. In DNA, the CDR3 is TGTGCCAGCAGTTACTCGCGGAACACTGAAGCTTTCTTT. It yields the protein CASSYSRNTEAFF.